Each of the 8 T cell receptor beta chains below was sequenced from the same sample in a study of post-analysis software for immune sequencing data. Study-wide results and caveats: Included in a set of about 5 TRBV segments more frequent in patients than controls were TRBV5-6, TRBV5-1 and TRBV20-1.

Unique molecular identifiers were built into the TCR beta cDNA libraries. TCRdb processed the PCR reads anew with MiXCR; each CDR3 protein has one entry. The data hold hundreds of thousands of distinct CDR3 sequences, with roughly 45% observed a single time. For these TCRs, the target antigens are not known. The source material was blood. Receptors were obtained from a girl aged 10 to 17 with multiple sclerosis.

The V gene is TRBV12-3 or TRBV12-4, the J gene TRBJ1-2; no clear D gene. The V gene lost 6 bases and the J gene lost 3 bases, with 14 bases spanning the gap. The CDR3 consists of 14 residues. The chain's CDR3 is CASSLSTAYYGYTF. The CDR3 DNA reads as TGTGCCAGCAGCCTCTCCACCGCTTACTATGGCTACACCTTC.

Details on this clonotype: One end of the junction fails to match germline, which may point to a read error. V gene TRBV7-8 combines with J gene TRBJ2-4, with D possibly being TRBD1 (6 bases). The CDR3 spans 14 residues. Per the germline V gene, CDR1 is SGHVS and CDR2 is FQNEAQ. The CDR3 sequence: CASSLVGAKNIRYF. CDR3 sequence (DNA): TGTGCCAGCAGCTTAGTGGGGGCCAAAAACATTCGGTACTTC.

The chain couples TRBV2 to TRBJ2-1, with 9 bases lining up with TRBD2. Germline-derived CDR1 and CDR2 are SNHLY and FYNNEI. This CDR3 region has 16 residues. After removal of 2 bases from V and 9 bases from J, the junction contained 11 bases not matched to a gene. The CDR3 reads CASSETPAGGGGEQFF. The CDR3 DNA is TGTGCCAGCAGTGAAACGCCAGCGGGGGGAGGAGGTGAGCAGTTCTTC. Using reference TRBV2 and TRBJ2-1 for the parts outside the CDR3, the full variable domain is EPEVTQTPSHQVTQMGQEVILRCVPISNHLYFYWYRQILGQKVEFLVSFYNNEISEKSEIFDDQFSVERPDGSNFTLKIRSTKLEDSAMYFCASSETPAGGGGEQFFGPGTRLTVL.

Only a few counts were recorded for this clonotype. The genes are TRBV7-6 and TRBJ1-2, with unresolved D. The V gene lost 5 bases and the J gene lost 4 bases, with 23 bases spanning the gap. There are 17 residues in the CDR3. CDR1 and CDR2 from the germline V gene are SGHVS and FNYEAQ. CDR3 bases: TGTGCCAGCAGCATTACCGCACATCGGACGGCTTCCTATGGCTACACCTTC. This gives the protein CASSITAHRTASYGYTF.

This clonotype was seen a handful of times. The rearrangement uses TRBV7-2 and TRBJ2-7; tentatively, D is TRBD1 (5 bases). The J call is uncertain, as TRBJ2-5 better fits the DNA end. CDR1 and CDR2 (germline): SGHTA, FQGNSA. The CDR3 loop spans 13 amino acids. The CDR3, as DNA: TGTGCCAGCAGCTTAGAGGGGTCTGGGACCCAGTACTTC. Translation: CASSLEGSGTQYF.

The rearrangement links TRBV27 to TRBJ2-3, with TRBD1 matching over 8 bases. V gave up 5 bases and J gave up 6 bases; unmatched junction bases: 19. Germline CDR1 and CDR2: MNHEY and SMNVEV (reference sequence). This CDR3 is 18 amino acids long. The CDR3: CASSRIWGDRLLGDTQYF. For the CDR3, the DNA is TGTGCCAGCAGTAGAATCTGGGGGGACAGGCTCTTAGGGGATACGCAGTATTTT.

The chain joins TRBV5-1 to TRBJ2-7; weak D call: TRBD2 (6 bases). Germline lookup yields CDR1 SGHRS and CDR2 YFSETQ. The CDR3 runs to 16 residues. Trimming took 3 bases from V and 0 from J, leaving 16 bases between them. Written as DNA, the CDR3 is TGCGCCAGCAGCTCGAAGTATAGCGGTTCCTCCTACGAGCAGTACTTC. Translation gives CASSSKYSGSSYEQYF.

This clonotype was detected a few times. The gene calls are TRBV20-1 and TRBJ2-1; 10 nucleotides line up with TRBD2. CDR3 size: 15 residues. From germline, CDR1 is DFQATT and CDR2 SNEGSKA (reference sequence). J lost 6 bases, V lost 3 bases, and 8 bases had no gene match. CDR3 amino acids: CSAREFSGGSNEQFF. In DNA, the CDR3 is TGCAGTGCTAGGGAGTTTAGCGGGGGGAGCAATGAGCAGTTCTTC.